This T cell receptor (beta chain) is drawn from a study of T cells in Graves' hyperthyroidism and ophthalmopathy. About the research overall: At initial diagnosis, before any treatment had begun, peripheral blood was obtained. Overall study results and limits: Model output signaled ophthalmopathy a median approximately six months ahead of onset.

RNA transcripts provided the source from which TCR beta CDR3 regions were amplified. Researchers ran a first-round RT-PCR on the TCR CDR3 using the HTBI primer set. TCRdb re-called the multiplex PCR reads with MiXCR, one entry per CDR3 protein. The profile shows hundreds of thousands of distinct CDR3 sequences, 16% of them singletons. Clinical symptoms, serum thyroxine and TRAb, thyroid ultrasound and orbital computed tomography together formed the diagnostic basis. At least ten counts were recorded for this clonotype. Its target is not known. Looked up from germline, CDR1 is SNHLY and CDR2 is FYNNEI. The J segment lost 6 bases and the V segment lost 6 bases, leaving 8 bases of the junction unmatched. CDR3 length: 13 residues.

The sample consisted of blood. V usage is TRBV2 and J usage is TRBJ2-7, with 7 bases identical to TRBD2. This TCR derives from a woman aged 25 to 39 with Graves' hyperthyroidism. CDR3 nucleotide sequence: TGTGCCAGCAGCGGACTAGGATTGAGCGAGCAGTACTTC. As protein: CASSGLGLSEQYF.